This TCR beta chain was recorded in a study of cytomegalovirus exposure and HLA in healthy donors. Study observations and caveats: According to the study, roughly 160 TCR beta chains were cytomegalovirus-associated. Apart from CMV serostatus, no immune exposure information was available. The authors assumed roughly uniform sequencing depth across donors for presence/absence analyses.

V shed 0 bases, J shed 4 bases, and the junction held 10 bases outside the gene matches. This CDR3 region has 17 residues. Germline CDR1 reads MGHDK; CDR2 reads SYGVNS. It was with 60 Vbeta and 13 Jbeta primers that the PCR ran. In the source study's methods: Some 11 million of the roughly 80 million unique TCR beta chains counted in a later analysis were shared. Using immunoSEQ multiplex PCR, the repertoire was profiled, and TCRdb retains in-frame clones only, with some absent. The V and J calls and clone size were taken over from that table, and D and trimming were inferred from the DNA. The repertoire holds 120,000 or so clones, with about 74% as singletons. About this clone: Its specificity is not known.

Sequencing was performed on PBMCs. The chain employs TRBV25-1 and TRBJ2-3; the match to TRBD2 covers 7 bases. This clonotype was sampled from a woman aged 45-65 years in good health and CMV-seropositive. The DNA for the CDR3 is TGTGCCAGCAGTGAATACGAACGACTAGCAGGGCCAGATACGCAGTATTTT. It specifies CASSEYERLAGPDTQYF. Filled out from reference TRBV25-1 and TRBJ2-3, the complete variable domain reads EADIYQTPRYLVIGTGKKITLECSQTMGHDKMYWYQQDPGMELHLIHYSYGVNSTEKGDLSSESTVSRIRTEHFPLTLESARPSHTSQYLCASSEYERLAGPDTQYFGPGTRLTVL.